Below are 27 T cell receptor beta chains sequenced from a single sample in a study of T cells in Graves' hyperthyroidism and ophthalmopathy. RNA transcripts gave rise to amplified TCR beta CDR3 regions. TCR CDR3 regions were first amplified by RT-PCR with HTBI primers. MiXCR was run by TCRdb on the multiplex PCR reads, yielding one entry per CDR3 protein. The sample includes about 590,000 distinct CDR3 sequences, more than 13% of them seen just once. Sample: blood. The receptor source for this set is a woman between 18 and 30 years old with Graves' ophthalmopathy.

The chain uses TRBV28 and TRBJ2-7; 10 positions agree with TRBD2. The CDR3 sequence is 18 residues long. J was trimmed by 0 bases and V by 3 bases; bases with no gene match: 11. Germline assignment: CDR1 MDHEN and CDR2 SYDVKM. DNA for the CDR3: TGTGCCAGCAGTTTCCCCCGACTAGCGGGTATGAGCTCCTACGAGCAGTACTTC. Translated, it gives CASSFPRLAGMSSYEQYF.

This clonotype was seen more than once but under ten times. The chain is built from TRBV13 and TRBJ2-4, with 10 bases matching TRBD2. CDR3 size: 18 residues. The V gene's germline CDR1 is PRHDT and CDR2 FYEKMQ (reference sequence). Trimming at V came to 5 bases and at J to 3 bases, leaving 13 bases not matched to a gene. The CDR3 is CASSPVASGRLGKNIQYF. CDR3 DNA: TGTGCCAGCAGCCCGGTGGCTAGCGGGAGACTGGGCAAAAACATTCAGTACTTC.

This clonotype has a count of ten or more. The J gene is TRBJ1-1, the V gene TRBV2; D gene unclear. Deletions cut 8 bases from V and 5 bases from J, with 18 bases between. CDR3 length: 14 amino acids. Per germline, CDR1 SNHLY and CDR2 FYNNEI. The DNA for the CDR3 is TGTGCCAGCCCCCAATGGGGTCTCAGTACTGAAGCTTTCTTT. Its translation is CASPQWGLSTEAFF.

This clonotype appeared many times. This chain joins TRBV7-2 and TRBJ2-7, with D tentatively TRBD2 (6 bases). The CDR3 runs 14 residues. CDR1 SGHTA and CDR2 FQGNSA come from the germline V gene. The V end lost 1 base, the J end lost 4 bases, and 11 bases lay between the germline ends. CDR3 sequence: CASSLEPGTYEQYF. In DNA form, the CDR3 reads TGTGCCAGCAGCTTAGAGCCAGGGACTTACGAGCAGTACTTC.

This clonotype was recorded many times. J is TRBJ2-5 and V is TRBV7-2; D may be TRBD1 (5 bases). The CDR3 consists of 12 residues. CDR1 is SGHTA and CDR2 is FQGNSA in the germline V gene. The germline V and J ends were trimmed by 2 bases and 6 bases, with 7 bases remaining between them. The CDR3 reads CASSLRGKTQYF. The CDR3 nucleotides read TGTGCCAGCAGCTTAAGGGGAAAGACCCAGTACTTC.

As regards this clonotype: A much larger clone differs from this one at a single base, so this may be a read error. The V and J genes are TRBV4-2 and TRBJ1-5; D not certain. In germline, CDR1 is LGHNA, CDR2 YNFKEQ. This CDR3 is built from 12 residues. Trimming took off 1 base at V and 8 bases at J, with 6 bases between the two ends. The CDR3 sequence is CASSQVREPQHF. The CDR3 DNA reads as TGTGCCAGCAGCCAAGTGCGGGAGCCCCAGCATTTT.

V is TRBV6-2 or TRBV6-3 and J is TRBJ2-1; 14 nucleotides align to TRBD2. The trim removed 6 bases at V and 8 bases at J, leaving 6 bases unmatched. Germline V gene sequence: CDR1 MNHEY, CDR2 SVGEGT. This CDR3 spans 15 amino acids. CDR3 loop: CASRPGLAGAHEQFF. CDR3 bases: TGTGCCAGCAGGCCGGGACTAGCGGGAGCCCATGAGCAGTTCTTC.

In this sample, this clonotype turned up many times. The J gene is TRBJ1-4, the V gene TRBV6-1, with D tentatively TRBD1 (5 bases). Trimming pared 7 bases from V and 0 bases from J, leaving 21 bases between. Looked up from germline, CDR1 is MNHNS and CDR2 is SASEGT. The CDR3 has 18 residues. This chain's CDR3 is CASTREWLGLSTNEKLFF. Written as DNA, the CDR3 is TGTGCCAGCACTCGCGAGTGGCTGGGACTTTCAACTAATGAAAAACTGTTTTTT.

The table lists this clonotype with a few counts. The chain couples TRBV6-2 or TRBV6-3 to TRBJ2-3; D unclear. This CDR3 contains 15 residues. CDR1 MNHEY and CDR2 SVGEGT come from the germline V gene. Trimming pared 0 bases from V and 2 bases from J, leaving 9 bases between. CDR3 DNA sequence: TGTGCCAGCAGTTACTCGGCCGGCAACACAGATACGCAGTATTTT. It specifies CASSYSAGNTDTQYF.

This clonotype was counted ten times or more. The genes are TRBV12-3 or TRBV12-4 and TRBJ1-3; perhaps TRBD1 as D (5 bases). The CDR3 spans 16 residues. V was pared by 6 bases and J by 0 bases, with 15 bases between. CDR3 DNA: TGTGCCAGCAGATCCGGGACGAAGAGCTCTGGAAACACCATATATTTT. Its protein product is CASRSGTKSSGNTIYF.

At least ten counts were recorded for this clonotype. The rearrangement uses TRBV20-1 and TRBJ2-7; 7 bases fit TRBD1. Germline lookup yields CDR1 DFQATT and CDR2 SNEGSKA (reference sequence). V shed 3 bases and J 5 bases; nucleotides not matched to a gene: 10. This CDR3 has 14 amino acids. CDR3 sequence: CSASASTGIDEQYF. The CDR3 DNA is TGCAGTGCTAGCGCCTCGACAGGGATCGACGAGCAGTACTTC.

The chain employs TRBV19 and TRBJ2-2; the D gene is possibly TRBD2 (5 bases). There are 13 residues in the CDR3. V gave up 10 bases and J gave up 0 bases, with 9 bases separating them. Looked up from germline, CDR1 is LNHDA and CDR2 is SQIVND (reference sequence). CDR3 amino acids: CANSDPNTGELFF. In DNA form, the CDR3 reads TGTGCCAATAGCGACCCGAACACCGGGGAGCTGTTTTTT.

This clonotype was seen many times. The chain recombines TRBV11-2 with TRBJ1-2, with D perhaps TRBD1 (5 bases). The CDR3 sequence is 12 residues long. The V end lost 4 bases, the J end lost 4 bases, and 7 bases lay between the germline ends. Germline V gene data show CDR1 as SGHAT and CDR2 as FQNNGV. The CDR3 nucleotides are TGTGCCAGCAGCTCCGGGGCCTATGGCTACACCTTC. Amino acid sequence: CASSSGAYGYTF.

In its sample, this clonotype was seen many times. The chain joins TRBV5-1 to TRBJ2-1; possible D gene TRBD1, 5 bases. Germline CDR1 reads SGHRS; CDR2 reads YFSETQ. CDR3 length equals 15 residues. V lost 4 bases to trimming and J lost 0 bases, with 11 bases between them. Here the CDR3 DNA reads TGCGCCAGCAGCCTCAGACAGAGCTCCTACAATGAGCAGTTCTTC. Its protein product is CASSLRQSSYNEQFF.

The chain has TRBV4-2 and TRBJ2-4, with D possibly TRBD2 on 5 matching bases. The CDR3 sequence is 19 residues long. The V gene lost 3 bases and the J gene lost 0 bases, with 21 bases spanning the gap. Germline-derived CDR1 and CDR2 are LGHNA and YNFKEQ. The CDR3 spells CASSHGEQVGWLAKNIQYF. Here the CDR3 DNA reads TGTGCCAGCAGCCACGGGGAGCAGGTGGGCTGGCTAGCCAAAAACATTCAGTACTTC.

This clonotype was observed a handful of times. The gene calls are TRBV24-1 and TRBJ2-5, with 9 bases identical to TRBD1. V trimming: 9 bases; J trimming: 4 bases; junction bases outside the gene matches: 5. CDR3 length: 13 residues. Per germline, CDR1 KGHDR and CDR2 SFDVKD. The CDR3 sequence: CATWDRARETQYF. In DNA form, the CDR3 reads TGTGCCACCTGGGACAGGGCGCGAGAGACCCAGTACTTC.

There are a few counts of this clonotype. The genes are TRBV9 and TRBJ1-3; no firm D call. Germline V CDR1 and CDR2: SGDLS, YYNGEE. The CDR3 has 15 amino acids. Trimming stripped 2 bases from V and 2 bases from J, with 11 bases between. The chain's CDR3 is CASSVEGGAGNTIYF. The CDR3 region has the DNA TGTGCCAGCAGCGTCGAGGGTGGGGCTGGAAACACCATATATTTT.

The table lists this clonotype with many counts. In nucleotides, the CDR3 is TGTGCCAGCAGGTACAACCAGGACAGGGCCTACGAGCAGTACTTC. Protein sequence: CASRYNQDRAYEQYF. V gene TRBV6-1 combines with J gene TRBJ2-7; 8 nucleotides match TRBD1. The V gene's germline CDR1 is MNHNS and CDR2 SASEGT. The V segment lost 6 bases and the J segment 2 bases; nucleotides outside the gene matches: 9. The CDR3 loop spans 15 amino acids.

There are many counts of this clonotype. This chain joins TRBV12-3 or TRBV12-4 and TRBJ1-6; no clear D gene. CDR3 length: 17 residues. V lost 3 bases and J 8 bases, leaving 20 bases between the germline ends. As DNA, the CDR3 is TGTGCCAGCAGTTTTGGTCCCGGGTGCCCGCCTCATTCACCCCTCCACTTT. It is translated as CASSFGPGCPPHSPLHF.

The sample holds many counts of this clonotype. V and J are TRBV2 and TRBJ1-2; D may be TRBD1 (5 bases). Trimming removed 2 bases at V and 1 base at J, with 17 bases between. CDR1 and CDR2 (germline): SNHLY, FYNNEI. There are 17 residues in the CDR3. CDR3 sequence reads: CASSETNYKQDNYGYTF. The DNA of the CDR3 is TGTGCCAGCAGTGAAACCAACTATAAACAGGATAACTATGGCTACACCTTC.

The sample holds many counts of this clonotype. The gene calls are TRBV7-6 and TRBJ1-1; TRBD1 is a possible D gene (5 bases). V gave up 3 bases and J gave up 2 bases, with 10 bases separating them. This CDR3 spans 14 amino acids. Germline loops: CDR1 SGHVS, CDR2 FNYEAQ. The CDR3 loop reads CASSFAGRNTEAFF. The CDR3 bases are TGTGCCAGCAGCTTCGCGGGACGTAACACTGAAGCTTTCTTT.

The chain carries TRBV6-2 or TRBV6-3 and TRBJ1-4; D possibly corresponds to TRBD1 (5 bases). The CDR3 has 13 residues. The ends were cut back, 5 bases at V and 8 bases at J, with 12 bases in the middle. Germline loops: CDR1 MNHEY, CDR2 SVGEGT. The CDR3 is CASSPQGPEKLFF. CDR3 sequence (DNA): TGTGCCAGCAGTCCCCAGGGTCCGGAAAAACTGTTTTTT.

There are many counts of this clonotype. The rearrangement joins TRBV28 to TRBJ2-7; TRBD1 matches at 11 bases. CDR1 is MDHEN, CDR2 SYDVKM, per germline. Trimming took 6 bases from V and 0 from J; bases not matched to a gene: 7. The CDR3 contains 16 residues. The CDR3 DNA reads TGTGCCAGCAGGCGTCCGGGACAGGGGGACTCCTACGAGCAGTACTTC. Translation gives CASRRPGQGDSYEQYF.

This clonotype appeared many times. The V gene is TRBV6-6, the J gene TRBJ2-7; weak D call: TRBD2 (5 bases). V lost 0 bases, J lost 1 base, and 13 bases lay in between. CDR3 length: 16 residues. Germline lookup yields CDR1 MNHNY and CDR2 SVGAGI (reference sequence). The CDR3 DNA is TGTGCCAGCAGTTACTCGATGGCGGGCTCTTCCTACGAGCAGTACTTC. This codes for CASSYSMAGSSYEQYF.

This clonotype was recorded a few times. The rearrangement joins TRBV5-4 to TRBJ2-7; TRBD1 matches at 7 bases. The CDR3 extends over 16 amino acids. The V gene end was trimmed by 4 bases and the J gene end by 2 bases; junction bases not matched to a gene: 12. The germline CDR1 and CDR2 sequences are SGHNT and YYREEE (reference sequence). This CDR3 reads CASSRNRDSPAYEQYF. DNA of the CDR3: TGTGCCAGCAGCAGAAACCGGGACAGCCCAGCCTACGAGCAGTACTTC.

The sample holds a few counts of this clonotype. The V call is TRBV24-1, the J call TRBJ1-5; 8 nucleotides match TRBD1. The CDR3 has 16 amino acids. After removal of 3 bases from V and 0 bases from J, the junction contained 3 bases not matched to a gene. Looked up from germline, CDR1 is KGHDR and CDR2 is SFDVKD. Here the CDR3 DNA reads TGTGCCACCAGTGATCGGACAGGGTTTAGCAATCAGCCCCAGCATTTT. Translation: CATSDRTGFSNQPQHF.

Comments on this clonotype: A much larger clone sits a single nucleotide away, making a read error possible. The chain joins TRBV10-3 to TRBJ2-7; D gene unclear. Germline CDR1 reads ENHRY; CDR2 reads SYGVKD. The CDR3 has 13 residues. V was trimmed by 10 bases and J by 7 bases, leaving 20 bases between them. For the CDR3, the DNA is TGTGCCACCCAGTTTTCGGAAATATATGAGCAGTACTTC. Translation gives CATQFSEIYEQYF.